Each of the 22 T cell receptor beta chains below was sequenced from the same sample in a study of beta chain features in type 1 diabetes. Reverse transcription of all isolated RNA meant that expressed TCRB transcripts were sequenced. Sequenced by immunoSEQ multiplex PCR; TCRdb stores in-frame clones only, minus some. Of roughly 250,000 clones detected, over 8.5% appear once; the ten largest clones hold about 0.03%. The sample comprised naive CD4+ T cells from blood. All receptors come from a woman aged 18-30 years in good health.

CDR3 in amino acids: CASSLDRPQETQYF. CDR3 sequence (DNA): TGCGCCAGCAGCTTGGACAGGCCCCAAGAGACCCAGTACTTC. This chain joins TRBV5-1 and TRBJ2-5; a possible D gene is TRBD1 (5 bases). The CDR3 is made up of 14 amino acids. V lost 0 bases to trimming and J lost 1 base, with 7 bases between them. The germline gives CDR1 SGHRS, CDR2 YFSETQ.

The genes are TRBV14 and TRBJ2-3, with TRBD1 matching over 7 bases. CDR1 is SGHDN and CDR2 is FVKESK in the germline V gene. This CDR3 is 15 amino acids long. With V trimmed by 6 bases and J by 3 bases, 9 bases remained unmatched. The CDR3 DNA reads TGTGCCAGCAGTGAAGGGACAGTCCAGACAGATACGCAGTATTTT. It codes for CASSEGTVQTDTQYF.

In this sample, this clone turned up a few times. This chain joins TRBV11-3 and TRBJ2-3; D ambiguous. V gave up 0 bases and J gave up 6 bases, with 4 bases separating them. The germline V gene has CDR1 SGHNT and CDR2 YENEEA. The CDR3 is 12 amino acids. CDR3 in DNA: TGTGCCAGCAGCTTAGATATCGATACGCAGTATTTT. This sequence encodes CASSLDIDTQYF.

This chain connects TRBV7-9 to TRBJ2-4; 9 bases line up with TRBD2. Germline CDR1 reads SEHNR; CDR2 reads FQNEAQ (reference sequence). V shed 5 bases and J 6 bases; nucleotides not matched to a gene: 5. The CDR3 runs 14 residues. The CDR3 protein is CASSPVLAGNIQYF. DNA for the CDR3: TGTGCCAGCAGCCCAGTACTAGCGGGAAACATTCAGTACTTC.

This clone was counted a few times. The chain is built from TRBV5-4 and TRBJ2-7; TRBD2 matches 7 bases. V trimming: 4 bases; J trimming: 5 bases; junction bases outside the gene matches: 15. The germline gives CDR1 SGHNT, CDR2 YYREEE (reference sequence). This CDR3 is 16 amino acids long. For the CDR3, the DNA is TGTGCCAGCAGCATGGGGCTAGCTAGCGGCATCGACGAGCAGTACTTC. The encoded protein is CASSMGLASGIDEQYF.

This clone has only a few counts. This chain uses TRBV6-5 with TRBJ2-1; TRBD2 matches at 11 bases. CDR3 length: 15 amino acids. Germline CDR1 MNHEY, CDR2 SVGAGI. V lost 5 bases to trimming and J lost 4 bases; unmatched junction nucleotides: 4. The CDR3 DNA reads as TGTGCCAGCAGTACCGGGACTAGCGGTTACAATGAGCAGTTCTTC. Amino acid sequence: CASSTGTSGYNEQFF.

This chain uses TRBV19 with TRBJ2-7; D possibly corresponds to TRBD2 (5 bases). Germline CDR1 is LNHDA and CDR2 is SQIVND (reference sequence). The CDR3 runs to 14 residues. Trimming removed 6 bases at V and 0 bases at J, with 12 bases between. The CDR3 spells CASRPGISSYEQYF. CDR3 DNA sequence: TGTGCCAGTAGACCGGGGATAAGCTCCTACGAGCAGTACTTC.

This CDR3 is CASSGGNQPQHF. CDR3 DNA: TGTGCCTCAAGCGGAGGGAATCAGCCCCAGCATTTT. V is TRBV6-5 and J is TRBJ1-5; D gene uncertain. There are 12 residues in the CDR3. From germline, CDR1 is MNHEY and CDR2 SVGAGI. Deletions cut 11 bases from V and 4 bases from J, with 12 bases between.

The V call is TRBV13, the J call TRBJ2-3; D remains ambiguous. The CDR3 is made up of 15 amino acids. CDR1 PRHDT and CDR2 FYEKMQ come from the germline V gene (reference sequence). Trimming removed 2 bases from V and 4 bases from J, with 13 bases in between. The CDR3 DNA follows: TGTGCCAGCAGCTTAACCCTAGTGAGTGCAGATACGCAGTATTTT. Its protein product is CASSLTLVSADTQYF.

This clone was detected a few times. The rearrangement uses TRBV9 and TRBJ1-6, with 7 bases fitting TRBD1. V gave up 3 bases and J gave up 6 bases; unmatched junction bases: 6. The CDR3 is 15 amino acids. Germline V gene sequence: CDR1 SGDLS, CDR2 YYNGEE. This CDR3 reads CASSAGTAGNSPLHF. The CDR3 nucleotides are TGTGCCAGCAGCGCCGGGACAGCGGGTAATTCACCCCTCCACTTT.

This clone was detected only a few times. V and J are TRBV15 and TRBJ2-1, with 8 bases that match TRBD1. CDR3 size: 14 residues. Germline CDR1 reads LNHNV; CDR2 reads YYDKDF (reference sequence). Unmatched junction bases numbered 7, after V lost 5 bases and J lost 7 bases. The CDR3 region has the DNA TGTGCCACCAGCGGACAGGGTATGGGGAATGAGCAGTTCTTC. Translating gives CATSGQGMGNEQFF.

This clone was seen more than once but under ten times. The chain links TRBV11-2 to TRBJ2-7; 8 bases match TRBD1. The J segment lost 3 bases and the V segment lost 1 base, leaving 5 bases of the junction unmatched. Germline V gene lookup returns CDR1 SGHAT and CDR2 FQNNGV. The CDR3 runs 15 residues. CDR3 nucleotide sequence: TGTGCCAGCAGCTTAGGTCAGGGGGCAAACTACGAGCAGTACTTC. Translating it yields CASSLGQGANYEQYF.

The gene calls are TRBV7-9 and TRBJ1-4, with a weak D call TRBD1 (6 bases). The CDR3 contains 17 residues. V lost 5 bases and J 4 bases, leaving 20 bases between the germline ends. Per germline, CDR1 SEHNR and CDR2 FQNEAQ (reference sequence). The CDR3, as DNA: TGTGCCAGCAGCCAACCCCCGGGACACGACATTAATGAAAAACTGTTTTTT. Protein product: CASSQPPGHDINEKLFF. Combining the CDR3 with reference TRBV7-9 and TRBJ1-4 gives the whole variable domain DTGVSQNPRHKITKRGQNVTFRCDPISEHNRLYWYRQTLGQGPEFLTYFQNEAQLEKSRLLSDRFSAERPKGSFSTLEIQRTEQGDSAMYLCASSQPPGHDINEKLFFGSGTQLSVL.

The CDR3: CAWSVLIYEQYF. In nucleotides, the CDR3 is TGTGCCTGGAGTGTACTCATCTACGAGCAGTACTTC. The chain carries TRBV30 and TRBJ2-7; D gene uncertain. Trimming took 0 bases from V and 3 from J, leaving 6 bases between them. CDR1 is GTSNPN and CDR2 is SVGIG in the germline V gene (reference sequence). The CDR3 length is 12 residues.

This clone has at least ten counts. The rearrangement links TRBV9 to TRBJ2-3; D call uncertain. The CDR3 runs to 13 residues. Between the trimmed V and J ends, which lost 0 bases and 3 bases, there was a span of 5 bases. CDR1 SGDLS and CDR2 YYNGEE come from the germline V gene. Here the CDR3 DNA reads TGTGCCAGCAGCGTAGATCGGACAGATACGCAGTATTTT. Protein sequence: CASSVDRTDTQYF.

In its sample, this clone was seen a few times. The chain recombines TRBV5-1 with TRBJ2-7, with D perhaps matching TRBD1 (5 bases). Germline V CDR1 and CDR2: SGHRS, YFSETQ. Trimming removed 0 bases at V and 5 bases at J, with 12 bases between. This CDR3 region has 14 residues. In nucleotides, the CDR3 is TGCGCCAGCAGCTTGGAGGCAGGGATTCACGAGCAGTACTTC. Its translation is CASSLEAGIHEQYF.

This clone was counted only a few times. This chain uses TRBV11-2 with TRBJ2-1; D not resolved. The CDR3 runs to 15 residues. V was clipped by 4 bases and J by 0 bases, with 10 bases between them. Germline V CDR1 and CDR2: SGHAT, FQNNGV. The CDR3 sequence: CASSSRYSSYNEQFF. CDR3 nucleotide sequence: TGTGCCAGCAGCTCCAGGTATAGCTCCTACAATGAGCAGTTCTTC.

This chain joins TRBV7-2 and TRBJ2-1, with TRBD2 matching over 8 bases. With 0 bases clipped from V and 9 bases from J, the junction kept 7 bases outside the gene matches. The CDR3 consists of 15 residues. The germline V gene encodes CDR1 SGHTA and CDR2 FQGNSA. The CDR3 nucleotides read TGTGCCAGCAGCTTAGCGCGGTCGGGGGGGGGTGAGCAGTTCTTC. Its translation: CASSLARSGGGEQFF.

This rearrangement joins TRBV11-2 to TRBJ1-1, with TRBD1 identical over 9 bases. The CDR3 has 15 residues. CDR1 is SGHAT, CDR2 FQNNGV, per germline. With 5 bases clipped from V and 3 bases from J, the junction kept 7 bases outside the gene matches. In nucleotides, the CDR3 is TGTGCCAGCAGCCCAGGGACAGGGCTATACACTGAAGCTTTCTTT. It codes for CASSPGTGLYTEAFF. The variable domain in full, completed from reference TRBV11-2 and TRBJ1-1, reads EAGVAQSPRYKIIEKRQSVAFWCNPISGHATLYWYQQILGQGPKLLIQFQNNGVVDDSQLPKDRFSAERLKGVDSTLKIQPAKLEDSAVYLCASSPGTGLYTEAFFGQGTRLTVV.

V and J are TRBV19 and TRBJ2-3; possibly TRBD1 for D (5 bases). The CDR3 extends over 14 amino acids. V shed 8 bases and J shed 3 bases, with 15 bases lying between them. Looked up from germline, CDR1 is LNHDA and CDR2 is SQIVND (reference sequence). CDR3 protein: CASAQGTATDTQYF. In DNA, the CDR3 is TGTGCCAGTGCTCAGGGCACCGCAACAGATACGCAGTATTTT.

The CDR3 reads CASSLATLAGRTGELFF. The CDR3 nucleotides are TGCGCCAGCAGCTTGGCAACTTTGGCGGGGAGGACCGGGGAGCTGTTTTTT. The chain carries TRBV5-1 and TRBJ2-2, with D maybe TRBD2 (6 bases). Germline CDR1 reads SGHRS; CDR2 reads YFSETQ. V dropped 0 bases and J dropped 5 bases, with 17 bases sitting between them. The CDR3 has 17 amino acids.

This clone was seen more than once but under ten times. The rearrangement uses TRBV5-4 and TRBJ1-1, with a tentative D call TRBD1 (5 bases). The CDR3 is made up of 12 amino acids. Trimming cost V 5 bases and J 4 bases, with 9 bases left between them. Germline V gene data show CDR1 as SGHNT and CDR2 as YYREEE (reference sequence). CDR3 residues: CASRRDSTEAFF. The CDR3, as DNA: TGTGCCAGCAGACGCGACAGCACTGAAGCTTTCTTT.